This entry describes one TCR beta chain. Its antigen has not been determined. The record has no base qualities; no much larger clone is one base away. The data originate from a study of Ad26.COV2.S vaccination and SARS-CoV-2 variants (dated by TCRdb to 2020 to 2022). About the study as a whole: Vaccine-arm donors were drawn from COV1001, a multicentre, randomized, double-blind, placebo-controlled phase I-IIa trial of Ad26.COV2.S in healthy adults. Participants in the trial were split at random into five groups of five each, receiving low-dose or high-dose Ad26.COV2.S once or twice, or else placebo on both occasions. Blinding of investigators to trial group allocation was maintained during experiments and outcome assessment. Dosing of Ad26.COV2.S was intramuscular, at either 5x10^10 or 1x10^11 viral particles, delivered as one shot or as two shots spaced 56 days apart. Sequencing of the TCRbeta repertoire served to evaluate the specificity and breadth of SARS-CoV-2-reactive T cell receptors following Ad26.COV2.S vaccination. The TCR-sequenced set comprised approximately 32 samples: some 19 Ad26.COV2.S vaccine recipients, 5 placebo recipients and 8 SARS-CoV-2 convalescent individuals. Broader findings and caveats from the paper: Spike-specific TCR breadth was higher in Ad26.COV2.S recipients than in placebo recipients (P = 0.0014). Vaccine and placebo recipients had similar non-spike TCR breadth, a finding consistent with the vaccine containing only spike. Substantial breadth of spike-specific CD8+ and CD4+ T cell responses was reported after vaccination. The study was not powered to compare responses between vaccine doses or regimens. According to the authors, total T cell responses may have been underestimated by the TCR breadth and depth analyses.

TCRbeta CDR3 regions were sequenced with the immunoSEQ Assay. After extraction, genomic DNA underwent amplification by bias-controlled multiplex PCR, followed by high-throughput sequencing. As for the original processing: Collapsing and filtering of sequences were performed to quantify the absolute abundance of each unique TCRbeta CDR3 region. T cell fraction was estimated by normalizing TCRbeta template counts to usable DNA, with usable DNA measured through amplification of reference genes found in all nucleated cells. Repertoire TCRs were annotated as SARS-CoV-2-specific by exact matching of V gene, CDR3 amino acid sequence and J gene to a known reactive TCR set. MIRA supplied the reference SARS-CoV-2 TCR set, which was filtered for enrichment in COVID-19-positive ImmuneCODE repertoires so that public or cross-reactive TCRs were removed. Using the MIRA antigens, annotated TCRs were further analysed by specific ORF or by position within an ORF. Depth was the summed frequency of annotated unique rearrangements, while breadth was defined as annotated unique rearrangements over total unique productive rearrangements. Two-sided Wilcoxon rank-sum tests were applied when comparing TCR breadth between groups. The table was pulled from immuneACCESS by TCRdb, which kept in-frame rearrangements only. Such tables lose some clones; where checked, under half of the loss comes from unresolved V genes, and the rest has no known cause. Clonal size and the V and J genes are those of that table, whereas D and trimming came from the DNA. The sample includes under 500,000 clones, with around 92% observed a single time. Jointly, the top ten make up more than 1.5% of the sample.

The cysteine opens and the phenylalanine closes a CDR3 of 15 amino acids. Here the CDR3 DNA is all that survives: 45 bases in frame from base 1. At the junction V is shortened by 1 base and J by 0 bases, with 10 bases in between. From a lookup of the germline V gene, CDR1 and CDR2 are MNHNS and SASEGT. The treatment or condition tag for this specimen amounts to: around 19 received Ad26.COV2.S at low or high dose, single or two shots; about 5 received placebo; per-sample allocation not given. For vaccine and placebo recipients, repertoires were sequenced using samples collected on day 63 after the first injection. Between 29 July and 7 August 2020, Cohort 1b enrolled some 25 adults aged 18-55 years at one site in Boston, USA. As a vaccine, Ad26.COV2.S was a replication-incompetent adenovirus type 26 vector that expressed a prefusion-stabilized SARS-CoV-2 spike protein derived from the original Wuhan strain.

The chain is made from TRBV6-1 and TRBJ2-7; the D gene cannot be resolved reliably. The sequence was collected from a person between 18 and 59 years old who received the Ad26.COV2.S COVID-19 vaccine or a placebo. Sequenced material: peripheral blood, taken in a trial of Ad26.COV2.S vaccine versus placebo. The sequence in DNA is TGTGCCAGCAGTGAAGTGCCGATAAACTCCTACGAGCAGTACTTC. The resulting protein is CASSEVPINSYEQYF.